The rows below give T cell receptor beta chains drawn from one sample of a study of a mutant IDH1 vaccine in newly diagnosed glioma. These receptors are not linked to any known antigen. Produced via immunoSEQ multiplex PCR; TCRdb's table is partial and in-frame only. The table lists 75,000 to 85,000 clones, more than 85% of them singletons. The sample was PBMCs, taken from a glioma patient whose treatment included an IDH1 peptide vaccine. Receptors were obtained from a woman between 45 and 60 years old with glioma. The CDR3 runs from the conserved cysteine through the conserved F or W. The D gene is left open where the match is weak.

V gene	D gene	J gene	CDR3 DNA	CDR3 protein
TRBV29-1	.	TRBJ2-7	TGCAGCGTTGACGGAACAGGGTCTTACGAGCAGTACTTC	CSVDGTGSYEQYF
TRBV5-1	.	TRBJ2-2	TGCGCCAGCAGCTTGGGCCCTAGCACACTGCTGTTTTTT	CASSLGPSTLLFF
TRBV7-9	.	TRBJ2-7	TGTGCCAGCAGCTTACAGGAACTCAACTACGAGCAGTACTTC	CASSLQELNYEQYF
TRBV19	.	TRBJ2-7	TGTGCCAGTAGTATAACCGCCGAGCGGGCCTACGAGCAGTACTTC	CASSITAERAYEQYF
TRBV4-2	.	TRBJ2-7	TGTGCCAGCAGCCAAGCGGCTGGCCAAGGGAGTTACGAGCAGTACTTC	CASSQAAGQGSYEQYF
TRBV5-1	.	TRBJ1-1	TGCGCCAGCAGCTTCACAGGGACCCCTGAAGCTTTCTTT	CASSFTGTPEAFF
TRBV7-3	TRBD2	TRBJ2-2	TGTGCCAGCAGCTTAACAAGCGGGAGGTACACCGGGGAGCTGTTTTTT	CASSLTSGRYTGELFF
TRBV5-1	.	TRBJ1-2	TGCGCCAGCAGCCTCGTGGGGAGCGACTATGGCTACACCTTC	CASSLVGSDYGYTF
TRBV10-3	.	TRBJ1-2	TGTGCCATCACCAACCAGACAGTCTATGGCTACACCTTC	CAITNQTVYGYTF
TRBV5-1	.	TRBJ2-2	TGCGCCAGCACCCGGCCTGTATCCGGGGAGCTGTTTTTT	CASTRPVSGELFF
TRBV5-1	.	TRBJ1-1	TGCGCCAGCAGAAAGACCGCTAAAGGTGAAGCTTTCTTT	CASRKTAKGEAFF
TRBV5-1	.	TRBJ1-1	TGCGCCAGCAGCTCCCCGGGCACTGAAGCTTTCTTT	CASSSPGTEAFF
TRBV6-5	.	TRBJ2-1	TGTGCCAGCAGTTCCCTTGGGGGGGCCTCCTACAATGAGCAGTTCTTC	CASSSLGGASYNEQFF
TRBV30	TRBD2	TRBJ2-3	TGTGCCTGGAGTGTGGGAGGGAGGGCCGAAGATACGCAGTATTTT	CAWSVGGRAEDTQYF
TRBV27	TRBD2	TRBJ2-6	TGTGCCAGCAGGCGGGAGACTGGGGCCAACGTCCTGACTTTC	CASRRETGANVLTF
TRBV7-9	TRBD2	TRBJ2-7	TGTGCTACCAGCGGGACTGACTCCTACGAGCAGTACTTC	CATSGTDSYEQYF